One and the same sample provided the 4 T cell receptor beta chains below, sequenced in a study of T cell responses to AZD1222 COVID-19 vaccine. Clones were read by immunoSEQ multiplex PCR, and TCRdb kept only the in-frame ones, dropping some. Altogether some 150,000 clones are present, 80% to 95% being singletons, with the ten largest covering 3% to 3.5%. The sequencing here drew on peripheral blood, taken 28 days after the second AZD1222 dose. All receptors derive from an adult who received the AZD1222 COVID-19 vaccine.

V is TRBV6-4 and J is TRBJ2-1; 10 bases match TRBD2. The CDR3 is made up of 16 amino acids. Trimming removed 4 bases from V and 5 bases from J; junction bases left unmatched: 8. Germline V lookup: CDR1 MRHNA, CDR2 SNTAGT. The CDR3 sequence: CASSVSSGSRDNEQFF. CDR3 in DNA: TGTGCCAGCAGTGTGTCTAGCGGGAGTCGAGACAATGAGCAGTTCTTC.

The count of this clone is one. This chain joins TRBV29-1 and TRBJ2-3; D perhaps matches TRBD1 (5 bases). V dropped 2 bases and J dropped 8 bases, with 8 bases sitting between them. The CDR3 is 11 residues long. CDR1 and CDR2 (germline): SQVTM, ANQGSEA. The CDR3 DNA reads as TGCAGCGTTGAATCCCAGGGTACGCAGTATTTT. It encodes CSVESQGTQYF.

The chain carries TRBV10-2 and TRBJ2-5; 8 bases are a match to TRBD1. The length of the CDR3 is 15 residues. The V segment lost 4 bases and the J segment 5 bases; nucleotides outside the gene matches: 9. CDR1 and CDR2 (germline): WSHSY, SAAADI. The CDR3 bases are TGCGCCAGCAGTGGTCGACAGGGGATGGGGGAGACCCAGTACTTC. Its protein product is CASSGRQGMGETQYF.

This sequence joins TRBV12-5 and TRBJ2-3; the D is unclear. Trimming took off 1 base at V and 4 bases at J, with 3 bases between the two ends. This CDR3 comprises 12 residues. CDR1 LGHNT and CDR2 FRNRAP come from the germline V gene. CDR3 amino acids: CASGLDADTQYF. The CDR3 DNA follows: TGTGCTAGTGGTTTGGACGCAGATACGCAGTATTTT. The variable domain in full, completed from reference TRBV12-5 and TRBJ2-3, reads DARVTQTPRHKVTEMGQEVTMRCQPILGHNTVFWYRQTMMQGLELLAYFRNRAPLDDSGMPKDRFSAEMPDATLATLKIQPSEPRDSAVYFCASGLDADTQYFGPGTRLTVL.